This is a list of T cell receptor beta chains from one sample in a study of T cell repertoires in cytomegalovirus infection. The antigens for these receptors are not known. TCRdb re-called the reads with MiXCR, one entry per CDR3 protein. The sample includes about a million distinct CDR3 sequences, roughly 30% of them seen just once. The source was cultured CD8+ T cells from PBMCs, collected from culture after CMV antigen stimulation. The origin of the receptors is a human donor in good health (CMV status not recorded). Some clones in this sample may be carry-over from other donors' samples. CDR3s include the opening cysteine and the closing phenylalanine or tryptophan. D genes are given only for firm matches. Clone size, where shown, is once, few, many, or a class for clones that have expanded.

j_call v_call clone_size d_call cdr3_nt cdr3_aa
TRBJ1-1 TRBV9 few TRBD1 TGTGCCAGCAGCGGGACAGGGGGCTTATTCCCTGAAGCTTTCTTT CASSGTGGLFPEAFF
TRBJ2-3 TRBV10-2 few - TGCGCCAGCATTGACGCAGGGTCCACAGATACGCAGTATTTT CASIDAGSTDTQYF
TRBJ1-5 TRBV7-8 many TRBD1 TGTGCCAGCGCTGCCTACAGGGGGGACCAGCCCCAGCATTTT CASAAYRGDQPQHF
TRBJ2-1 TRBV20-1 once TRBD2 TGCAGTGCTAGGATCGCGGGGGGCAGCTCCTACAATGAGCAGTTCTTC CSARIAGGSSYNEQFF
TRBJ2-3 TRBV7-2 many TRBD1 TGTGCCAGCATCTTGCTAGGAACCGGGACAGGTTGGTGGGATACGCAGTATTTT CASILLGTGTGWWDTQYF
TRBJ1-2 TRBV6-5 - - TGTGCCAGCAGTTACGGGGCTTACAGTAGGGGGGACGATGGCTACACCTTC CASSYGAYSRGDDGYTF
TRBJ2-1 TRBV7-2 - - TGTGCCAGCAGCTTAGGGAGCGGGTGGTCCTCCTACAATGAGCAGTTCTTC CASSLGSGWSSYNEQFF
TRBJ2-7 TRBV7-6 - - TGTGCCAGCAGCTACGGGACAAATGCCTACGAGCAGTACTTC CASSYGTNAYEQYF
TRBJ2-1 TRBV5-4 - - TGTGCCAGCAGCTCCCAGGGGTTTTTTTACAATGAGCAGTTCTTC CASSSQGFFYNEQFF
TRBJ2-7 TRBV12-3/TRBV12-4 - - TGTGCCAGCAGAGTCCAGGGGCCTCGGGATTCCGAGCAGTACTTC CASRVQGPRDSEQYF
TRBJ1-2 TRBV5-6 few - TGTGCCAGCAGCTTGGGGGTCGACCACTATGGCTACACCTTC CASSLGVDHYGYTF
TRBJ2-7 TRBV7-6 many - TGTGCCAGCAGCCCGGGACCGTTCTCCTACGAGCAGTACTTC CASSPGPFSYEQYF
TRBJ1-1 TRBV7-6 many - TGTGCCAGCAGTCATTTCCTTGACAGCTGGAACACTGAAGCTTTCTTT CASSHFLDSWNTEAFF
TRBJ1-2 TRBV6-2/TRBV6-3 - - TGTGCCAGCAGTTACTCGGGGGAAAACTATGGCTACACCTTC CASSYSGENYGYTF
TRBJ2-3 TRBV27 - - TGTGCCAGCAGTCGGATCGGAGGCACAGATACGCAGTATTTT CASSRIGGTDTQYF
TRBJ2-7 TRBV12-5 few - TGTGCTAGTGGTCCCCGGAACGAGCAGTACTTC CASGPRNEQYF
TRBJ1-3 TRBV27 - - TGTGCCAGCAGTTTGGGCCCCCCCTGGTCTGGAAACACCATATATTTT CASSLGPPWSGNTIYF